This TCR beta chain was retrieved from a study of spatial heterogeneity in lung cancer. Study findings and constraints: Tumors with more nonsynonymous mutations had more expanded intratumoral alpha and beta TCRs.

Every molecule of TCR cDNA had its own unique molecular identifier. Each CDR3 protein gets one entry after TCRdb re-called the 5' RACE reads with MiXCR. The data hold some 800 distinct CDR3 sequences, with about an eighth observed a single time. Time point given: sample taken at primary tumor resection. This clonotype counts as medium-sized (0.01 to 0.1%). Its antigen is unidentified. This beta chain is an unintended read in a library built for alpha chains; its size means little. Germline loops: CDR1 DFQATT, CDR2 SNEGSKA (reference sequence). J gave up 2 bases and V 6 bases, and 11 bases lay outside the gene matches. CDR3 length: 15 residues.

This chain joins TRBV20-1 and TRBJ2-3; TRBD2 matches 7 bases. This TCR was recovered from a male donor with early-stage non-small cell lung cancer. The starting material was lung tumor tissue, obtained at surgery. The CDR3 reads CSAPRFREDTDTQYF. The CDR3 DNA reads TGCAGTGCCCCACGCTTCCGGGAGGACACAGATACGCAGTATTTT.